This entry features one TCR beta chain sequence. The junction departs from germline at one end; a sequencing error may be responsible. The same CDR3 arises from other DNA sequences in this sample as well. CDR1 and CDR2 (SGHNT, YYREEE) derive from the germline V gene (reference sequence). The CDR3 measures 15 amino acids from cysteine to phenylalanine. CDR3 DNA is the only sequence kept; it has 45 bases, read in frame from the first base. Total RNA from at least 8,500 sorted tetramer+ CD8 T cells was reverse transcribed into cDNA for TCR profiling. CDR3 regions were amplified by PCR with primers annealing to V and J regions, adding unique molecular identifiers to track templates. The immunoSEQ platform, including its sequencing and error-correction standards, was used to profile TCRalpha and TCRbeta chains. In the paper's pipeline: Clonal copy numbers were corrected for sequencing and PCR errors, and CDR3s were defined per IMGT conventions. Only productive rearrangements were analyzed, using immunoSEQ Analyzer versions 2.0 and 3.0, with gene-pairing frequencies processed further in Microsoft Excel. V-J pairings were visualized as Circos plots, and CDR3 motifs were found with MEME plus a custom motifSearch program. The probability of generation of TCR sequences was calculated using the OLGA algorithm. A clonotype seen at both visits was called persistent, a clonotype seen only at the acute visit was called nonpersistent, and a clonotype seen only at convalescence was called de novo. Any amino acid clonotype used by more than one donor was defined as a public TCR. TCRdb stores this immuneACCESS table with in-frame sequences only. Part of the clones is absent; in the studies checked, under half of the shortfall reflects unresolved V genes, and no reason is known for the rest. D and trimming were read from the DNA, whereas the V and J calls and clone size are those reported in that table. This sample comprises 7,000 to 9,000 clones, 25% to 30% of them detected only once. The ten largest clones capture more than 25% of the sample.

These data belong to a study of blood T cell repertoires in acute mononucleosis (dated by TCRdb to the early 2020s). Describing the broader study: Acute-phase samples, representing the primary response, were taken within 2 weeks of symptom onset. During acute infection, about 2.1% and 1.1% of blood CD8 T cells were made up of mean YVL-BR-specific and GLC-BM-specific cells, respectively. Mean blood EBV load was around 4 log10 genome copies per million B cells during acute infection and 2.6 at convalescence. Overall results and qualifications from the work: With just a few donors in the cohort, the group averages were based on very few individuals. Because only a fraction of each donor's blood was analyzed, sampling error might partly explain the low overlap between acute and convalescent clonotypes. Persistence into convalescence was observed for only around 9% of unique acute clonotypes, yet most of the response was made up by these persisting clonotypes, and the remaining acute clonotypes were seemingly replaced by new diverse de novo clonotypes. In TCR repertoire selection for BRLF1 (YVL-BR), TCRalpha CDR3 motifs took on a dominant role, whereas TCRbeta played only a minimal one.

In light of the paper, this sample's time point label describes: acute infectious mononucleosis, at clinical presentation within 2 weeks of symptom onset (visit 1). The study tracked CD8 T cell responses to two immunodominant EBV epitopes, BRLF1 109 (YVL-BR) and BMLF1 280 (GLC-BM), over primary infection. A positive serum heterophile antibody test together with EBV viral capsid antigen-specific IgM pointed to primary EBV infection. Total CD8 T cells were first enriched from PBMCs by magnetic positive selection (MACS). A FACSAria III was used to sort live CD3+ CD8+ tetramer+ cells to a purity above 90%. Cell sorting used a PE-conjugated tetramer carrying the BRLF1 109-117 peptide. Directly ex vivo after tetramer sorting, the TCR repertoires of EBV epitope-specific CD8 T cells were deep-sequenced at acute infection and at convalescence. A few people aged 18 to 29 with clinical acute infectious mononucleosis and laboratory evidence of primary EBV infection were used as donors. Heparinized peripheral blood was drawn at clinical presentation with mononucleosis symptoms and again about 6 months later. Ficoll-Paque density gradient centrifugation was used to isolate PBMCs.

The sequence is built from TRBV5-4 and TRBJ2-5, and 11 bases in between align with TRBD2. The sequence came from a woman between 18 and 30 years old with infectious mononucleosis caused by EBV. The sequencing here drew on EBV YVL epitope tetramer+ CD8+ T cells sorted from PBMCs, taken during acute infectious mononucleosis. What this sample's cell subset or site label stands for: CD8 T cells binding a tetramer with EBV BRLF1 109-117 peptide (YVL-BR). CDR3 loop: CASSLLAGEQETQYF. The DNA reads as follows: TGCGCCAGCAGCCTACTAGCGGGGGAACAAGAGACCCAGTACTTC.